The clone carrying this T cell receptor (beta chain) was recorded a few times. Combining a sample-barcoded 5' primer with a J-beta primer mix, a second PCR ran for roughly 7 to 12 cycles. TCRdb recomputed calls from the 5' RACE reads with MiXCR, one row per CDR3 protein. Among hundreds of thousands of distinct CDR3 sequences listed, around half were seen once. This sample is drawn from a study of blood T cells in healthy people across ages. Germline V CDR1 and CDR2: SQVTM, ANQGSEA. V lost 5 bases and J lost 1, with 12 bases in between. The length of the CDR3 is 14 residues. The V gene is TRBV29-1, the J gene TRBJ2-4; a weak D match, TRBD2 (6 bases). The sample was blood. The TCR originated in a woman aged 60-75 years in good health. CDR3 loop: CSVRGRQAKNIQYF. DNA of the CDR3: TGCAGCGTTAGAGGGAGGCAGGCCAAAAACATTCAGTACTTC.